This T cell receptor beta chain was sequenced during a study of vaccination and CD4 T cells after COVID-19. Study-wide background: Post-COVID draws followed diagnosis by a median around 100 days (range 35 to 161). Typically, post-vaccine samples were obtained a median approximately 74 days after dose two, within a range of 14 to 241.

Trimming cost V 2 bases and J 6 bases, with 11 bases left between them. This CDR3 spans 13 amino acids. From germline, CDR1 is MNHEY and CDR2 SVGEGT. Comments on this clonotype: Its antigen is unknown.

Once obtained from cultured CD4+ T cells, the DNA was sequenced using the Oncomine TCR Beta short-read assay. TCRdb reanalysed the PCR reads using MiXCR and keeps one entry per CDR3 protein. This sample has over 12,000 distinct CDR3 sequences, with about 46% found just once. This sample's treatment: approximately 10-day PBMC culture with coronavirus spike peptide pools or control peptides (ViraFEST assay). Peptide pool stimulation in ViraFEST expanded antigen-specific T cells, whose TCRs were then sequenced. After 10 days of culture, CD4+ T cells were negatively selected. The sample comprised CD4+ T cells from blood, cultured in vitro. This chain uses TRBV6-2 or TRBV6-3 with TRBJ2-7; maybe TRBD1 (5 bases). The clonotype comes from a human donor who had recovered from COVID-19. CDR3 bases: TGTGCCAGCAGTTACCGGCAGGGATCCGAGCAGTACTTC. It yields the protein CASSYRQGSEQYF.